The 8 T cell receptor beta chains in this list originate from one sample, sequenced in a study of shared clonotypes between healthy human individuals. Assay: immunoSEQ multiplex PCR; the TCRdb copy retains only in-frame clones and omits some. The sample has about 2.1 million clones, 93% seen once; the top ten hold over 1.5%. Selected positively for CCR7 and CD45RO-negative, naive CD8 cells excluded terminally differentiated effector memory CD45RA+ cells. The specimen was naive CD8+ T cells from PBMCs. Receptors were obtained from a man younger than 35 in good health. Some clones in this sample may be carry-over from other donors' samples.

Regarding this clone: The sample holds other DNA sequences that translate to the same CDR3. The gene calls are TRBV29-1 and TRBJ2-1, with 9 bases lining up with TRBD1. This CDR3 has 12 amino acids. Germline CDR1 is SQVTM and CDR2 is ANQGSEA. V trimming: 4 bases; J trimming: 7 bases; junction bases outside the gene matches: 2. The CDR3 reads CSVGDRGNEQFF. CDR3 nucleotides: TGCAGCGTTGGAGACAGGGGGAATGAGCAGTTCTTC.

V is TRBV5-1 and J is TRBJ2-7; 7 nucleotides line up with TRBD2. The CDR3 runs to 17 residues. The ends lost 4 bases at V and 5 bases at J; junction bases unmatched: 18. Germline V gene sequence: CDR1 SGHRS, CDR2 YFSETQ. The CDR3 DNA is TGCGCCAGCAGCCCGATTGTGGGGGAGGGCCTTCCTGACGAGCAGTACTTC. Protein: CASSPIVGEGLPDEQYF. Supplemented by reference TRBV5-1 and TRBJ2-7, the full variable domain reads KAGVTQTPRYLIKTRGQQVTLSCSPISGHRSVSWYQQTPGQGLQFLFEYFSETQRNKGNFPGRFSGRQFSNSRSEMNVSTLELGDSALYLCASSPIVGEGLPDEQYFGPGTRLTVT.

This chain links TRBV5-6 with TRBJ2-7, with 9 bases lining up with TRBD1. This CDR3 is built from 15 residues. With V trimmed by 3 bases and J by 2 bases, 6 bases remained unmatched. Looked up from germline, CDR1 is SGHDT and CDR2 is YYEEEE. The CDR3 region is CASSSRQGGTYEQYF. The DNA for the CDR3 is TGTGCCAGCAGCTCTAGACAGGGGGGGACCTACGAGCAGTACTTC.

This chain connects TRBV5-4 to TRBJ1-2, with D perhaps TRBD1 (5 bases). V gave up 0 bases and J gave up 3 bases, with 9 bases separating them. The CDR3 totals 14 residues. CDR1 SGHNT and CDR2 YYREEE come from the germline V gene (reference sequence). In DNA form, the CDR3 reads TGTGCCAGCAGCTTGGCCCGACAGCACTATGGCTACACCTTC. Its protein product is CASSLARQHYGYTF.

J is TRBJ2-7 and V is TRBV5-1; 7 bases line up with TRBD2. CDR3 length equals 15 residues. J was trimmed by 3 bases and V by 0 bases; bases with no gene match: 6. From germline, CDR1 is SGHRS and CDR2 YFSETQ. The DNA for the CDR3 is TGCGCCAGCAGCTTGGGTCTAGCGGAGATCTACGAGCAGTACTTC. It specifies CASSLGLAEIYEQYF. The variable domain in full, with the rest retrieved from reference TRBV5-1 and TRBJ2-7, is KAGVTQTPRYLIKTRGQQVTLSCSPISGHRSVSWYQQTPGQGLQFLFEYFSETQRNKGNFPGRFSGRQFSNSRSEMNVSTLELGDSALYLCASSLGLAEIYEQYFGPGTRLTVT.

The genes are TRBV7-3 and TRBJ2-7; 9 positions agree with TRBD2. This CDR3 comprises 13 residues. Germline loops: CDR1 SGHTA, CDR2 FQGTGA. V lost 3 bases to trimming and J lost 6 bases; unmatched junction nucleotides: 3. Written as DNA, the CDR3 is TGTGCCAGCAGCTTGCTAGCGGGACGCGAGCAGTACTTC. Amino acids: CASSLLAGREQYF.

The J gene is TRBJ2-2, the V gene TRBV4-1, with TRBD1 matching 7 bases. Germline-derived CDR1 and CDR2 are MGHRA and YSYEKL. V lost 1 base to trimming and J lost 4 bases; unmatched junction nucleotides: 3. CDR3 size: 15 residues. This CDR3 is CASSQVNRGTGELFF. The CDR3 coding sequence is TGCGCCAGCAGCCAAGTGAACAGGGGCACCGGGGAGCTGTTTTTT.

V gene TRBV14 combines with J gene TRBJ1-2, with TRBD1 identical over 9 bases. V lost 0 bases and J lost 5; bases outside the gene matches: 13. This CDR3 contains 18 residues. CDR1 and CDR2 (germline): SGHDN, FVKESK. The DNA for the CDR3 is TGTGCCAGCAGCCAAGAAACAGGGGGCGCCCCATTTTCTTATGGCTACACCTTC. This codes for CASSQETGGAPFSYGYTF.